These 26 T cell receptor beta chains share one sample of origin, sequenced in a study of T cell responses to AZD1222 COVID-19 vaccine. Data came from immunoSEQ multiplex PCR; TCRdb stores just in-frame clones and leaves some out. Altogether about 150,000 clones are present, more than 85% being singletons, with the ten largest covering 6.9%. The specimen comprised peripheral blood, sampled after recovery from COVID-19. Source of these receptors: an adult who had recovered from COVID-19.

V gene TRBV10-3 combines with J gene TRBJ1-1; tentatively, D is TRBD1 (5 bases). Germline CDR1 is ENHRY and CDR2 is SYGVKD. V was clipped by 9 bases and J by 2 bases, with 22 bases between them. The CDR3 has 16 amino acids. CDR3 in DNA: TGTGCCATAAGAACCGGGACGCCCGGACTCAACACTGAAGCTTTCTTT. Translating gives CAIRTGTPGLNTEAFF.

The V and J genes are TRBV7-9 and TRBJ1-3, with D possibly being TRBD1 (5 bases). This CDR3 contains 18 residues. The germline V and J ends were trimmed by 4 bases and 4 bases, with 23 bases remaining between them. In germline, CDR1 is SEHNR, CDR2 FQNEAQ (reference sequence). The CDR3, as DNA: TGTGCCAGCAGCTCCCAGGGTCGTGGCCGCCAAGGAGGAAACACCATATATTTT. Translation gives CASSSQGRGRQGGNTIYF.

This clone was counted at least ten times. The rearrangement joins TRBV4-2 to TRBJ2-7, with TRBD2 matching 11 bases. The V and J ends lost 3 bases and 6 bases, in that order; junction bases with no gene match: 7. The CDR3 is 15 residues long. Germline CDR1 and CDR2: LGHNA and YNFKEQ. The CDR3 sequence: CASSQAPGTSGEQYF. The CDR3 nucleotides are TGTGCCAGCAGCCAGGCCCCCGGGACTAGCGGCGAGCAGTACTTC.

The V call is TRBV3-1 (or the pseudogene TRBV3-2), the J call TRBJ2-7; 9 bases match TRBD2. Germline values: CDR1 LGHDT, CDR2 YNNKEL (reference sequence). The CDR3 is 16 residues long. The J segment lost 3 bases and the V segment lost 1 base, leaving 7 bases of the junction unmatched. In DNA form, the CDR3 reads TGTGCCAGCAGCCAAGGTTTAGCGGGAGTAGTCTACGAGCAGTACTTC. Translating it yields CASSQGLAGVVYEQYF.

The chain links TRBV5-4 to TRBJ2-7; D ambiguous. The germline V gene encodes CDR1 SGHNT and CDR2 YYREEE (reference sequence). Trimming shortened V by 1 base and J by 2 bases, and 7 bases separated the two germline ends. This CDR3 region has 13 residues. The CDR3 reads CASSLPGPYEQYF. The CDR3 DNA reads TGTGCCAGCAGCTTGCCCGGCCCCTACGAGCAGTACTTC.

The rearrangement uses TRBV6-6 and TRBJ1-2; TRBD1 aligns across 8 bases. After removal of 0 bases from V and 4 bases from J, the junction contained 4 bases not matched to a gene. Germline V lookup: CDR1 MNHNY, CDR2 SVGAGI (reference sequence). The CDR3 contains 15 residues. CDR3 coding DNA: TGTGCCAGCAGTTACTCCGGACAGGGCCTCTATGGCTACACCTTC. Its protein is CASSYSGQGLYGYTF.

The CDR3 sequence: CASSPEQRGRGDTQYF. CDR3 in DNA: TGTGCCAGCAGCCCAGAACAACGGGGACGGGGGGATACGCAGTATTTT. The V call is TRBV11-1, the J call TRBJ2-3; tentatively, D is TRBD2 (6 bases). Per germline, CDR1 SGHAT and CDR2 FQDESV (reference sequence). The germline V and J ends were trimmed by 5 bases and 6 bases, with 21 bases remaining between them. The CDR3 runs 16 residues.

This clone was seen just once. The chain recombines TRBV12-3 or TRBV12-4 with TRBJ1-6; TRBD1 might be the D (6 bases). The CDR3 is 13 amino acids. V was pared by 5 bases and J by 8 bases, with 10 bases between. CDR3 region: CASSTRQDSPLHF. For the CDR3, the DNA is TGTGCCAGCAGTACGCGACAGGATTCACCCCTCCACTTT.

V is TRBV2 and J is TRBJ1-2; D may be TRBD1 (5 bases). V lost 4 bases, J lost 2 bases, and 11 bases lay in between. The CDR3 runs to 14 residues. The germline V gene encodes CDR1 SNHLY and CDR2 FYNNEI. This chain's CDR3 is CASSVRGGNYGYTF. In DNA form, the CDR3 reads TGTGCCAGCAGTGTTAGGGGCGGCAACTATGGCTACACCTTC.

The chain links TRBV6-2 or TRBV6-3 to TRBJ2-7, with a weak D call TRBD2 (5 bases). The germline V gene has CDR1 MNHEY and CDR2 SVGEGT. Trimming pared 6 bases from V and 4 bases from J, leaving 10 bases between. There are 12 residues in the CDR3. CDR3 protein: CASSLRDYEQYF. The CDR3 coding sequence is TGTGCCAGCAGCCTTCGGGATTACGAGCAGTACTTC.

The chain links TRBV14 to TRBJ1-4; 7 positions agree with TRBD1. The CDR3 sequence is 16 residues long. Germline values: CDR1 SGHDN, CDR2 FVKESK. The V segment lost 2 bases and the J segment 2 bases; nucleotides outside the gene matches: 5. The CDR3 is CASSQNRGRTNEKLFF. CDR3 sequence (DNA): TGTGCCAGCAGCCAAAACAGGGGAAGGACTAATGAAAAACTGTTTTTT. Full variable domain (missing parts from reference TRBV14 and TRBJ1-4): EAGVTQFPSHSVIEKGQTVTLRCDPISGHDNLYWYRRVMGKEIKFLLHFVKESKQDESGMPNNRFLAERTGGTYSTLKVQPAELEDSGVYFCASSQNRGRTNEKLFFGSGTQLSVL.

This clone was found a few times. The V gene is TRBV6-2 or TRBV6-3, the J gene TRBJ1-2; tentatively, D is TRBD1 (6 bases). Germline lookup yields CDR1 MNHEY and CDR2 SVGEGT. The CDR3 is 19 residues long. Trimming took off 6 bases at V and 10 bases at J, with 36 bases between the two ends. This chain's CDR3 is CASSLTPWTAREVGGVYTF. Here the CDR3 DNA reads TGTGCCAGCAGCCTAACCCCCTGGACAGCGAGAGAAGTGGGGGGAGTCTACACCTTC.

The J gene is TRBJ1-1, the V gene TRBV6-5, with D maybe TRBD1 (5 bases). Germline assignment: CDR1 MNHEY and CDR2 SVGAGI. The ends were cut back, 6 bases at V and 3 bases at J, with 14 bases in the middle. This CDR3 comprises 14 residues. In DNA, the CDR3 is TGTGCCAGCAGGACCACAGGAGGGTACACTGAAGCTTTCTTT. Translated, it gives CASRTTGGYTEAFF.

This sequence joins TRBV11-2 and TRBJ2-1; D might be TRBD1 or TRBD2, each matching 5 bases. Germline assignment: CDR1 SGHAT and CDR2 FQNNGV. This CDR3 comprises 14 residues. V was pared by 5 bases and J by 4 bases, with 12 bases between. The CDR3 bases are TGTGCCAGCAGCCCCTCGGGGCCTTACAATGAGCAGTTCTTC. This translates into CASSPSGPYNEQFF.

The rearrangement uses TRBV21-1 and TRBJ1-4; TRBD1, the table's D call, lacks a check against the DNA. TRBV21-1 is a recognized pseudogene. There are 13 residues in the CDR3. The CDR3 reads CASSTTVNEKLFF. CDR3 bases: TGTGCCAGCAGCACTACAGTTAATGAAAAACTGTTTTTT.

V and J are TRBV11-3 and TRBJ2-3; 9 bases line up with TRBD1. V shed 5 bases, J shed 5 bases, and the junction held 5 bases outside the gene matches. This CDR3 spans 14 amino acids. The germline V gene encodes CDR1 SGHNT and CDR2 YENEEA. This CDR3 is CASSQQGAGDTQYF. The CDR3 DNA follows: TGTGCCAGCAGCCAACAGGGGGCTGGAGATACGCAGTATTTT.

This chain links TRBV5-4 with TRBJ2-2; no reliable D call. This CDR3 spans 13 amino acids. CDR1 is SGHNT, CDR2 YYREEE, per germline (reference sequence). Trimming shortened V by 4 bases and J by 4 bases, and 8 bases separated the two germline ends. The DNA of the CDR3 is TGTGCCAGCAGCCTTCCTAGCACCGGGGAGCTGTTTTTT. Translated, it gives CASSLPSTGELFF.

This clone has more than one count but fewer than ten. The chain uses TRBV5-1 and TRBJ2-1, with D uncertain. With 0 bases removed from V and 0 bases from J, the gap between germline ends came to 10 bases. CDR3 length: 16 amino acids. Germline loops: CDR1 SGHRS, CDR2 YFSETQ. CDR3 protein: CASSLAGPSSYNEQFF. The CDR3 DNA reads as TGCGCCAGCAGCTTGGCCGGACCGAGCTCCTACAATGAGCAGTTCTTC.

This chain links TRBV12-3 or TRBV12-4 with TRBJ1-2; D might be TRBD1 (6 bases). V was trimmed by 7 bases and J by 13 bases, leaving 22 bases between them. CDR3 length equals 13 residues. CDR3 region: CASTLQRGQEVTF. The CDR3 coding sequence is TGTGCCAGCACTCTTCAACGGGGGCAGGAAGTCACCTTC.

The V call is TRBV2, the J call TRBJ2-3; a weak D match, TRBD2 (5 bases). This CDR3 contains 14 residues. V lost 8 bases and J 2 bases, leaving 14 bases between the germline ends. Germline V gene lookup returns CDR1 SNHLY and CDR2 FYNNEI. CDR3 coding DNA: TGTGCCAGCCAGGACTCTAGGGCCACAGATACGCAGTATTTT. Its protein is CASQDSRATDTQYF. The whole variable domain, remainder taken from reference TRBV2 and TRBJ2-3, is EPEVTQTPSHQVTQMGQEVILRCVPISNHLYFYWYRQILGQKVEFLVSFYNNEISEKSEIFDDQFSVERPDGSNFTLKIRSTKLEDSAMYFCASQDSRATDTQYFGPGTRLTVL.

The rearrangement joins TRBV6-5 to TRBJ2-5; TRBD2 aligns across 8 bases. Trimming at V came to 10 bases and at J to 1 base, leaving 5 bases not matched to a gene. The CDR3 is 13 amino acids. Germline CDR1 reads MNHEY; CDR2 reads SVGAGI. CDR3 residues: CATRAGGQETQYF. CDR3 bases: TGTGCCACCCGGGCGGGGGGCCAAGAGACCCAGTACTTC.

The genes are TRBV19 and TRBJ2-1, with 8 bases aligning to TRBD2. This CDR3 is 15 amino acids long. Trimming cost V 5 bases and J 4 bases; bases outside gene matches: 7. Germline assignment: CDR1 LNHDA and CDR2 SQIVND (reference sequence). CDR3 loop: CASSSPGGAYNEQFF. Here the CDR3 DNA reads TGTGCCAGTAGTTCCCCCGGGGGGGCTTACAATGAGCAGTTCTTC. Looking up the rest from reference TRBV19 and TRBJ2-1 gives the full variable domain: DGGITQSPKYLFRKEGQNVTLSCEQNLNHDAMYWYRQDPGQGLRLIYYSQIVNDFQKGDIAEGYSVSREKKESFPLTVTSAQKNPTAFYLCASSSPGGAYNEQFFGPGTRLTVL.

The chain uses TRBV11-2 and TRBJ2-5, with TRBD2 identical over 11 bases. The J segment lost 4 bases and the V segment lost 5 bases, leaving 9 bases of the junction unmatched. This CDR3 is built from 16 residues. The germline gives CDR1 SGHAT, CDR2 FQNNGV. The CDR3 reads CASSPQGLAVRETQYF. The CDR3 DNA reads as TGTGCCAGCAGCCCCCAGGGACTAGCGGTGAGAGAGACCCAGTACTTC.

V usage is TRBV3-1 (or the pseudogene TRBV3-2) and J usage is TRBJ1-5, with D perhaps matching TRBD1 (6 bases). This CDR3 has 15 residues. With 1 base removed from V and 4 bases from J, the gap between germline ends came to 11 bases. Germline V gene data show CDR1 as LGHDT and CDR2 as YNNKEL (reference sequence). The CDR3 loop reads CASSQGRGENQPQHF. DNA of the CDR3: TGTGCCAGCAGCCAAGGAAGGGGGGAAAATCAGCCCCAGCATTTT.

V usage is TRBV2 and J usage is TRBJ2-3; TRBD1 matches at 7 bases. With 6 bases clipped from V and 2 bases from J, the junction kept 5 bases outside the gene matches. This CDR3 spans 14 amino acids. Germline-derived CDR1 and CDR2 are SNHLY and FYNNEI. CDR3 sequence reads: CASRPGTATDTQYF. DNA of the CDR3: TGTGCCAGCAGACCCGGGACAGCCACAGATACGCAGTATTTT.

The chain recombines TRBV7-2 with TRBJ2-2; no firm D call. Germline V gene lookup returns CDR1 SGHTA and CDR2 FQGNSA. This CDR3 contains 15 residues. Trimming pared 4 bases from V and 0 bases from J, leaving 9 bases between. The CDR3 region is CASSSRWSNTGELFF. As DNA, the CDR3 is TGTGCCAGCAGCTCCAGGTGGTCGAACACCGGGGAGCTGTTTTTT.